The 11 T cell receptor beta chains below come from one sample, sequenced in a study of cytomegalovirus exposure and HLA in healthy donors. The PCR had 60 Vbeta and 13 Jbeta primers. This table comes from immunoSEQ multiplex PCR, and its TCRdb copy is limited to in-frame clones, with some not included. Among 100,000 or so clones listed, roughly 70% were seen once. Material: PBMCs. Every receptor here comes from a man aged 50 to 59 in good health and CMV-seronegative.

The V call is TRBV5-1, the J call TRBJ1-1; maybe TRBD1 (5 bases). Deletions cut 4 bases from V and 1 base from J, with 11 bases between. Germline CDR1 SGHRS, CDR2 YFSETQ. The CDR3 spans 14 residues. CDR3 residues: CASSRGTANTEAFF. CDR3 DNA: TGCGCCAGCAGCCGGGGGACGGCGAACACTGAAGCTTTCTTT.

This clone was recorded a few times. This rearrangement joins TRBV9 to TRBJ2-7, with 10 bases that match TRBD2. Germline V lookup: CDR1 SGDLS, CDR2 YYNGEE. The CDR3 has 14 amino acids. V shed 3 bases and J 2 bases; nucleotides not matched to a gene: 2. The CDR3 DNA follows: TGTGCCAGCAGCGCCGGGACTAGCGCCTACGAGCAGTACTTC. It specifies CASSAGTSAYEQYF.

The chain joins TRBV21-1 to TRBJ1-2; the table's TRBD1 call for D was not verified on the DNA. TRBV21-1 is termed a pseudogene. CDR3 length: 13 residues. The CDR3 DNA reads TGTGCCCACGTCATGACAGGGAAGGATGGCTACACCTTC. Amino acid sequence: CAHVMTGKDGYTF.

This clone has more than one count but fewer than ten. V gene TRBV28 combines with J gene TRBJ1-3; TRBD1 aligns across 9 bases. Looked up from germline, CDR1 is MDHEN and CDR2 is SYDVKM. V lost 5 bases to trimming and J lost 3 bases; unmatched junction nucleotides: 5. CDR3 length: 15 amino acids. CDR3 residues: CASSAQGANGNTIYF. CDR3 sequence (DNA): TGTGCCAGCAGTGCACAGGGGGCAAATGGAAACACCATATATTTT.

This chain uses TRBV27 with TRBJ2-1; 10 nucleotides match TRBD1. CDR3 size: 16 residues. CDR1 and CDR2 from the germline V gene are MNHEY and SMNVEV (reference sequence). The junction had 4 bases not matched to a gene; V was cut back by 2 bases and J by 3 bases. Here the CDR3 reads CASSLRTGGYYNEQFF. The CDR3 nucleotides are TGTGCCAGCAGTTTACGGACAGGGGGATACTACAATGAGCAGTTCTTC.

This clone has a handful of counts. This rearrangement joins TRBV11-2 to TRBJ2-7; weak D call: TRBD1 (6 bases). V shed 1 base and J shed 7 bases, with 14 bases lying between them. Germline V CDR1 and CDR2: SGHAT, FQNNGV. The CDR3 consists of 14 residues. CDR3 residues: CASSLVVGAGEQYF. CDR3 DNA: TGTGCCAGCAGCTTAGTCGTGGGGGCGGGTGAGCAGTACTTC.

CDR3 nucleotides: TGTGCCAACTTGGGACAGGGCGGTGAAAAACTGTTTTTT. This sequence encodes CANLGQGGEKLFF. The rearrangement uses TRBV6-5 and TRBJ1-4, with 9 bases matching TRBD1. Germline loops: CDR1 MNHEY, CDR2 SVGAGI. The CDR3 sequence is 13 residues long. Trimming cost V 10 bases and J 7 bases; bases outside gene matches: 7.

This clone was recorded once. The chain employs TRBV5-1 and TRBJ2-3; a weak D match, TRBD1 (5 bases). V was shortened by 2 bases and J by 2 bases, with 12 bases between the two germline ends. Germline V gene data show CDR1 as SGHRS and CDR2 as YFSETQ. This CDR3 region has 15 residues. CDR3 region: CASSFAQGATDTQYF. The CDR3 DNA reads as TGCGCCAGCAGCTTCGCCCAGGGCGCCACAGATACGCAGTATTTT.

The CDR3 spells CASSVEGTMGEQYF. The CDR3, as DNA: TGTGCCAGCAGCGTAGAGGGGACAATGGGCGAGCAGTACTTC. V is TRBV9 and J is TRBJ2-7, with D perhaps TRBD1 (6 bases). V was cut by 0 bases and J by 6 bases, with 13 bases left in between. CDR3 size: 14 residues. The germline V gene encodes CDR1 SGDLS and CDR2 YYNGEE.

V usage is TRBV4-1 and J usage is TRBJ2-7, with 7 bases that match TRBD1. V gave up 3 bases and J gave up 4 bases; unmatched junction bases: 9. In germline, CDR1 is MGHRA, CDR2 YSYEKL. This CDR3 contains 15 residues. CDR3 DNA sequence: TGCGCCAGCAGCCATACAGGGGCCCTTAGGTACGAGCAGTACTTC. This codes for CASSHTGALRYEQYF.

The genes are TRBV28 and TRBJ1-5; D is possibly TRBD1 (5 bases). This CDR3 has 15 residues. CDR1 is MDHEN, CDR2 SYDVKM, per germline. The V and J ends lost 3 bases and 5 bases respectively, with 14 bases between them. In nucleotides, the CDR3 is TGTGCCAGCAGTTTCCGGGGGAAAGGGGATCAGCCCCAGCATTTT. It translates to CASSFRGKGDQPQHF.